Sequencing of this T cell receptor (beta chain) was carried out in a study of vaccination effects on CD4 cells after COVID-19. Study-wide results and limits: Only a single clone (1 of 255 vaccine-induced clones in healthy vaccinees) cross-reacted with common cold coronaviruses. Convalescent patients in the study were few, and early post-infection timepoints were absent.

The sample holds one count of this clone. The antigen is undetermined. Sequencing in the ViraFEST assay came after antigen-specific CD4+ T cells had been expanded with viral peptide pools, which were used to stimulate PBMC. Cells that had been cultured for about 10 days were the source of isolated CD4+ T cells. The participants, recipients of two vaccine doses, got either BNT162b2 or mRNA-1273. It was with approximately 10 IU/ml IL-2 and around 10 ug/ml peptides that about 2 million PBMC per well were cultured. TCRdb's copy holds only in-frame clones and misses some; the assay was immunoSEQ multiplex PCR. The table has approximately 61,000 clones, approximately 73% seen once. The CDR3 loop spans 15 amino acids. From germline, CDR1 is SGHRS and CDR2 YFSETQ. Trimming removed 0 bases at V and 0 bases at J, with 7 bases between.

This clonotype originated in a human donor who received a COVID-19 vaccine. The source was CD4+ T cells from PBMCs cultured with HCoV-229E spike peptides, collected after COVID-19 vaccination. The gene calls are TRBV5-1 and TRBJ2-1; unclear D gene. CDR3: CASSLVAVSYNEQFF. The CDR3, as DNA: TGCGCCAGCAGCTTGGTCGCGGTCTCCTACAATGAGCAGTTCTTC.